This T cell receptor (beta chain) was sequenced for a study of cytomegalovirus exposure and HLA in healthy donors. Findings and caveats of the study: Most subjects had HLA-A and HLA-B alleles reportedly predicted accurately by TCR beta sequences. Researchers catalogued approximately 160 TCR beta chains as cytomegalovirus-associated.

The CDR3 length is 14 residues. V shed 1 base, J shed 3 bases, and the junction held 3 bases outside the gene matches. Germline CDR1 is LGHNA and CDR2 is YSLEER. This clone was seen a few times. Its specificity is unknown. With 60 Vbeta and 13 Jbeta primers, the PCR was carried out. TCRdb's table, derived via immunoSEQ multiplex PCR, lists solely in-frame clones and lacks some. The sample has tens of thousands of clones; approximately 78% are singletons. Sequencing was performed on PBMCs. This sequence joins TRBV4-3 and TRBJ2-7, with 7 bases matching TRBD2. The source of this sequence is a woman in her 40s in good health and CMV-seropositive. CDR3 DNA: TGCGCCAGCAGCCAAGGGGAGGGGCGCTACGAGCAGTACTTC. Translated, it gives CASSQGEGRYEQYF.